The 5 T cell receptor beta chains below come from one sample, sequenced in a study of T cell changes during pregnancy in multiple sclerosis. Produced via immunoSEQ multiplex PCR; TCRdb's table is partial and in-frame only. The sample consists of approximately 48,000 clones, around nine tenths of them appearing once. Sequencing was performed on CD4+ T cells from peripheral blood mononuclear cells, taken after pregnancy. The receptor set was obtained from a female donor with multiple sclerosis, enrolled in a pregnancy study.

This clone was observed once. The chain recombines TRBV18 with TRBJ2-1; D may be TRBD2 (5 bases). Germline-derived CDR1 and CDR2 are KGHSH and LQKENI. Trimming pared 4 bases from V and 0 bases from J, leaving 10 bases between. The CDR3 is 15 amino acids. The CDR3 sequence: CASSQDLSSYNEQFF. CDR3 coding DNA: TGTGCCAGCTCACAGGACTTGAGCTCCTACAATGAGCAGTTCTTC.

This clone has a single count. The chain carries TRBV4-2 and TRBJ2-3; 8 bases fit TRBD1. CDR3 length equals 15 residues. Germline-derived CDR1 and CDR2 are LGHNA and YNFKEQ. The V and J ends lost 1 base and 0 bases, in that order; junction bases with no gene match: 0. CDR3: CASSQGTGSTDTQYF. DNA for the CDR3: TGTGCCAGCAGCCAAGGGACAGGGAGCACAGATACGCAGTATTTT.

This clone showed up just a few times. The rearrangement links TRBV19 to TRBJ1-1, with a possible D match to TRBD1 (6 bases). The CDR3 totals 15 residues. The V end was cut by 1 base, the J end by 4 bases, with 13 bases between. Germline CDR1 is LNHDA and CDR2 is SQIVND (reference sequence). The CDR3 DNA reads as TGTGCCAGTAGTATAGGGGCCGGGGGGCCCACTGAAGCTTTCTTT. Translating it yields CASSIGAGGPTEAFF.

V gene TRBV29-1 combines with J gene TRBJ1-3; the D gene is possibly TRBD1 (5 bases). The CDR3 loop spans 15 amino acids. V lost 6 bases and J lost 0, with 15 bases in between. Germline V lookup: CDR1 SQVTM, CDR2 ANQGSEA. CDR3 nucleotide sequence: TGCAGCGTAAGCCAGGGTCCCCTCTCTGGAAACACCATATATTTT. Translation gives CSVSQGPLSGNTIYF.

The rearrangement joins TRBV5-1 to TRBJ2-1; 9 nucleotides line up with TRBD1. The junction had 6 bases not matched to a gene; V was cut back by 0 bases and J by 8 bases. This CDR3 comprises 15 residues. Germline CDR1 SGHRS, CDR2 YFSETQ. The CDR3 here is CASSLVLTGGDEQFF. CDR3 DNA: TGCGCCAGCAGCTTGGTTCTGACAGGGGGGGATGAGCAGTTCTTC.